This TCR beta chain was found in a study of cytomegalovirus exposure and HLA in healthy donors. The PCR made use of 60 Vbeta and 13 Jbeta primers. Generated by immunoSEQ multiplex PCR, the TCRdb table keeps only in-frame clones and is missing some. Its clone listing holds 80,000 or so clones. There were likely unrecorded immune exposures, though donors were nominally healthy when sampled. The CDR3 length is 15 residues. Between the trimmed V and J ends, which lost 4 bases and 5 bases, there was a span of 17 bases. Germline CDR1 SGHRS, CDR2 YFSETQ. Study conclusions and caveats: The authors assumed roughly uniform sequencing depth across donors for presence/absence analyses. Cytomegalovirus-associated TCR beta chains were listed, numbering approximately 150.

In regard to this clone: Its antigen is not known.

J is TRBJ2-3 and V is TRBV5-1, with D perhaps TRBD2 (7 bases). The sample was PBMCs. This clonotype was sampled from a woman between 25 and 40 years old in good health and CMV-seronegative. As DNA, the CDR3 is TGCGCCAGCAGCCCAAGAGGGGGGGCTGAAGATACGCAGTATTTT. It encodes CASSPRGGAEDTQYF.